The rows below give T cell receptor beta chains drawn from one sample of a study of coeliac disease. Libraries were prepared by immunoSEQ multiplex PCR; TCRdb keeps only in-frame clonotypes and omits some of them. This repertoire shows about 2,200 clones, roughly 61% found once; its top ten account for 9% to 9.5%. Sequencing was performed on lamina propria lymphocytes from the gut. All receptors derive from a woman in her twenties or thirties with active celiac disease. Each CDR3 is given without its conserved first and last residue. The order of the fields is clone size, J gene, V gene, CDR3 protein. Where a row states a size, it is once, few, many or the class of an expanded clone; other rows omit it.

clone size: -; J gene: TRBJ2-5; V gene: TRBV6-1; CDR3 protein: ASSESRVGAHRGQETQY
clone size: -; J gene: TRBJ1-2; V gene: TRBV4-2; CDR3 protein: ASSTLTGNYGYT
clone size: few; J gene: TRBJ1-2; V gene: TRBV7-5; CDR3 protein: VRSPVPNGRLSYGYT
clone size: -; J gene: TRBJ2-2; V gene: TRBV7-2; CDR3 protein: ASSLVPSGRVAGELF
clone size: once; J gene: TRBJ1-2; V gene: TRBV7-9; CDR3 protein: ASSFATVDGYT
clone size: -; J gene: TRBJ2-1; V gene: TRBV7-7; CDR3 protein: ASSLEGPYNEQF
clone size: few; J gene: TRBJ2-7; V gene: TRBV5-6; CDR3 protein: ASRRGQAYEQY
clone size: -; J gene: TRBJ2-7; V gene: TRBV15; CDR3 protein: ATSRTQPMGSPQY
clone size: -; J gene: TRBJ2-1; V gene: TRBV7-6; CDR3 protein: ASSLPAGVYNEQF
clone size: -; J gene: TRBJ2-7; V gene: TRBV29-1; CDR3 protein: SVETLGTENYEQY
clone size: -; J gene: TRBJ1-5; V gene: TRBV27; CDR3 protein: ASSFNSNQPQH
clone size: few; J gene: TRBJ2-1; V gene: TRBV7-8; CDR3 protein: ASSFAGLNEQF
clone size: -; J gene: TRBJ2-7; V gene: TRBV18; CDR3 protein: ASSPPGKGRYEQY
clone size: -; J gene: TRBJ1-3; V gene: TRBV6-5; CDR3 protein: ASSFAGSGNTIY
clone size: -; J gene: TRBJ1-5; V gene: TRBV5-6; CDR3 protein: ASSLAPGGQPQH
clone size: -; J gene: TRBJ1-6; V gene: TRBV2; CDR3 protein: ASSESPLVYNSPLH